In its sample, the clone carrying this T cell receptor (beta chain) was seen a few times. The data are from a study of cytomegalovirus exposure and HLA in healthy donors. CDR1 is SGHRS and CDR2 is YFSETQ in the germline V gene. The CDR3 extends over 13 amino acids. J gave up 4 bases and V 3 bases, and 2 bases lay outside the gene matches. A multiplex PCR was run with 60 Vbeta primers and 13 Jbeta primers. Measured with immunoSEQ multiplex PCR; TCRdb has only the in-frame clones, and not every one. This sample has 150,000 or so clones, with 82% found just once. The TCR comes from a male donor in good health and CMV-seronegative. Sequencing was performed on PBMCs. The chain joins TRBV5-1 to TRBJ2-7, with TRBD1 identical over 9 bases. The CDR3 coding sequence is TGCGCCAGCAGCTCGGGACAGGGTTACGAGCAGTACTTC. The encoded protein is CASSSGQGYEQYF.